This TCR beta chain was retrieved from a study of pediatric ulcerative colitis (dated by TCRdb to between 2018 and 2020). About the investigation overall: More than 5 ulcerative colitis patients had pancolitis and two had left-sided colitis, with histology consistent with ulcerative colitis in all. Nine or ten newly diagnosed, treatment-naive pediatric ulcerative colitis patients and four non-IBD control children each provided paired blood and rectal samples. Using the Pediatric Ulcerative Colitis Activity Index, a couple of patients were classed as having mild disease, several as having moderate disease and three as having acute severe colitis.

Rearranged CDR3 beta regions were amplified from genomic DNA with multiplex V and J primers using the immunoSEQ TRB Survey service. To keep depth equal across samples, survey-level sequencing depth of up to 500,000 reads per sample was applied. The libraries were purified and pooled, then sequenced using Illumina technology. Regarding the original processing steps: Productive clonality, sample overlap, pairwise scatters, CDR3 beta length, V/D/J gene usage and productiveness were all assessed with the immunoSEQ online tools. Calculated diversity was the number of unique rearrangements divided by total templates times 100; Shannon and Simpson indices were also computed. Principal component analysis was performed on Z-score normalized data with the R prcomp function and the ggbiplot package. Morisita's index was used to quantify the clonal overlap between blood and rectum within each subject. Held by TCRdb, this immuneACCESS table contains in-frame sequences only and omits some clones. Under half of the omission traces to an unresolved V gene where checked; the cause of the rest is unknown. The V and J calls and clone size were taken over from that table, and D and trimming were inferred from the DNA. For this sample the table gives 60,000 or so clones, of which 77% were detected only once. The ten largest clones capture 5.2% of the sample.

Findings and caveats that apply to the study as a whole: Because repertoires came from total lymphocyte DNA, patterns in rare subsets such as regulatory T cells may not be reflected. With only a handful of individuals, the healthy control group was small. Rectal repertoire features separated controls, mild-moderate and acute severe colitis patients; acute severe colitis showed reduced rectal diversity due to clonal expansions. Two patients' blood samples yielded substantially fewer templates for technical reasons and were excluded from blood-rectal overlap analysis. A couple of rectal CDR3 clonotypes turned up in every ulcerative colitis patient but in none of the controls. Autologous blood-rectal clonal overlap was significantly higher in ulcerative colitis patients than in controls, suggesting increased T cell trafficking to inflamed tissue.

Before the diagnostic colonoscopy, none of the ulcerative colitis patients had been given immunosuppressive medication. A blood sample was obtained concurrently with the colonoscopy. The Wizard kit (Promega) was used to extract genomic DNA from blood and intestinal samples. From a lookup of the germline V gene, CDR1 and CDR2 are SGHDN and FVKESK. The CDR3 starts with the cysteine, ends with the phenylalanine, and has 17 residues. Just the 51-base CDR3 DNA is kept, in frame starting at base 1. V is pared back by 0 bases and J by 0 bases, with 14 bases lying between the germline termini. Note on this clone: Its antigen is not yet known. The record has no base qualities; no much larger clone is one base away.

In this chain, TRBV14 is recombined with TRBJ1-1; the D region possibly corresponds to TRBD1 (6 bases align). The sequencing input was blood. The receptor's source is a boy between 10 and 17 years old with moderate ulcerative colitis. The DNA reads as follows: TGTGCCAGCAGCCAAGACAAGGGAGCAGGGGTGAACACTGAAGCTTTCTTT. This translates into CASSQDKGAGVNTEAFF.